What follows are 4 T cell receptor beta chains derived from one specimen sequenced in a study of tumor-infiltrating lymphocytes in primary liver carcinoma (dated by TCRdb to 2016 to 2017). Total RNA and DNA were co-extracted without cell sorting from approximately 20-30 mg of bulk tissue using the AllPrep DNA/RNA mini kit. The reads were generated on an Illumina HiSeq 2500. TCRbeta-specific cDNA was reverse-transcribed from roughly 500 ng total RNA using a constant-region primer and ProtoScript II reverse transcriptase. TCRbeta libraries were built with three nested multiplex PCR rounds, a slightly modified ARM-PCR procedure. The first two PCR rounds used multiplex TRBV1-TRBV30 forward primers with a Cbeta reverse primer, each for roughly 10 cycles. TCRdb applied fastp at Q25 and MiXCR to the public reads, then kept only in-frame beta chains. Every entry covers one CDR3 protein and lists the most common genes and DNA from its rows. In all, the sample holds about 130,000 distinct CDR3 sequences, and 64% of those were seen once. The ten largest clones take up around 8.4% of the sample.

What was sequenced was liver tumor tissue from sampling region 3. The sample's cell subset or site label, decoded: tumor region T3, left-lateral pole. Receptors originate from a woman aged 60 to 75 with primary liver carcinoma and hepatitis B virus infection.

About this clonotype itself: An end of the junction differs from the germline gene, which may be a read error. The chain employs TRBV6-6 and TRBJ2-3; no definite D call. Per germline, CDR1 MNHNY and CDR2 SVGAGI (reference sequence). The CDR3 length is 14 residues. Written as DNA, the CDR3 is TGTGCCAGCAGTTACTCGAGGCCAACAGATACACAGTATTTT. It codes for CASSYSRPTDTQYF.

The chain couples TRBV7-9 to TRBJ1-5; 7 bases match TRBD1. Germline CDR1 is SEHNR and CDR2 is FQNEAQ (reference sequence). The CDR3 is 14 amino acids. Unmatched junction bases numbered 7, after V lost 5 bases and J lost 6 bases. This CDR3 is CASSRGTVGQPQHF. The DNA for the CDR3 is TGTGCCAGCAGCCGCGGGACAGTGGGTCAGCCCCAGCATTTT.

Note on this clonotype: The germline gene is not matched at one end of the junction; a read error may be the cause. The chain carries TRBV5-5 and TRBJ2-1; 8 bases line up with TRBD1. CDR1 and CDR2 (germline): SGHKS, YYEKEE (reference sequence). This CDR3 is 14 amino acids long. In DNA, the CDR3 is TGTGCAAGCAGCCTTGACAGGGGCAGCAATGAGCAGTTCTTC. Translated, it gives CASSLDRGSNEQFF.

About this clonotype: Lacking the conserved final phenylalanine or tryptophan, this CDR3 likely reflects a read error. The V call is TRBV28, the J call TRBJ1-2; tentative D call: TRBD1 (5 bases). Germline CDR1 and CDR2: MDHEN and SYDVKM. This CDR3 contains 12 residues. CDR3 sequence: CLGGDSTYGYTS. The CDR3 nucleotides are TGTCTCGGGGGGGACTCCACTTATGGCTACACCTCC.